Below, one T cell receptor beta chain is given with its context. The germline V gene encodes CDR1 MNHEY and CDR2 SVGEGT. The CDR3 is 14 residues long. J lost 4 bases, V lost 6 bases, and 4 bases had no gene match. Data came from immunoSEQ multiplex PCR; TCRdb stores just in-frame clones and leaves some out. There are tens of thousands of clones in the sample; roughly three quarters occur only once, and about 2.2% lies in the top ten. This entry belongs to a study of blood T cell repertoires in COVID-19. About the research overall: PBMCs, B-cell-depleted T cells, or T cells provided the cDNA or gDNA that made up the material.

This sequence originates from a man aged 70-80 years with COVID-19, enrolled during active disease. The gene calls are TRBV6-2 or TRBV6-3 and TRBJ2-7; 12 bases agree with TRBD2. Sequencing was done on a sample of peripheral blood. The CDR3 region is CASSLAGGPYEQYF. The CDR3 DNA is TGTGCCAGCAGCCTAGCGGGAGGGCCGTACGAGCAGTACTTC.